Below, 2 T cell receptor beta chains from the same sample are listed, as sequenced in a study of molecular identifiers for immune sequencing clone quantification. From the PCR reads, TCRdb called clonotypes with MiXCR, one entry per CDR3 protein. The table shows under 650,000 distinct CDR3 sequences, with about 20% occurring only once. Input material: naive CD8+ T cells from blood, with Jurkat cell RNA spiked in. Sample subset: FACS-sorted CD8+CD4-CCR7+CD45RA+ naive T cells. The origin of the receptors is a human donor in good health. Some libraries in this study had Jurkat cell RNA spiked in.

This clonotype was detected only a few times. The chain links TRBV13 to TRBJ1-2; no firm D call. With 0 bases removed from V and 2 bases from J, the gap between germline ends came to 7 bases. The CDR3 totals 14 residues. Germline CDR1 is PRHDT and CDR2 is FYEKMQ (reference sequence). The DNA of the CDR3 is TGTGCCAGCAGCTTAGGCTCGCGAAACTATGGCTACACCTTC. Its protein product is CASSLGSRNYGYTF.

This clonotype was seen ten or more times. This sequence joins TRBV7-9 and TRBJ1-6, with D unclear. The V and J ends lost 2 bases and 3 bases respectively, with 5 bases between them. This CDR3 is built from 14 residues. Germline-derived CDR1 and CDR2 are SEHNR and FQNEAQ (reference sequence). CDR3 sequence: CASSLSDYNSPLHF. The CDR3 DNA reads as TGTGCCAGCAGCTTATCAGACTATAATTCACCCCTCCACTTT.